This T cell receptor (beta chain) was obtained from a study of cytomegalovirus exposure and HLA in healthy donors. The study ran its PCR with 60 Vbeta and 13 Jbeta primers. The repertoire was sequenced with immunoSEQ multiplex PCR; TCRdb's copy has only in-frame clones and lacks some. Among under 150,000 clones, approximately 77% were seen once, and the ten largest hold 1.2% to 1.5%. The length of the CDR3 is 17 residues. Germline CDR1 and CDR2: LGHNA and YNFKEQ. V lost 0 bases, J lost 1 base, and 14 bases lay in between. Notes on the study in general: Researchers catalogued over 150 TCR beta chains as cytomegalovirus-associated.

Points on this clone: The antigen is undetermined.

The specimen was PBMCs. V and J are TRBV4-2 and TRBJ2-3, with a tentative D call TRBD2 (6 bases). This clonotype was sampled from a woman aged 35 to 49 in good health and CMV-seronegative. Here the CDR3 DNA reads TGTGCCAGCAGCCAAGAGGGACGGGGGTTACGCACAGATACGCAGTATTTT. It is translated as CASSQEGRGLRTDTQYF.